This paragraph covers one T cell receptor beta chain sequence. This CDR3 comprises 15 residues. The germline gives CDR1 SQVTM, CDR2 ANQGSEA. V trimming: 2 bases; J trimming: 9 bases; junction bases outside the gene matches: 14. The source of the sample is a study of PD-L1 blockade in urothelial cancer. TCRdb's copy holds only in-frame clones and misses some; the assay was immunoSEQ multiplex PCR. The table includes tens of thousands of clones, roughly 84% detected once. The chain recombines TRBV29-1 with TRBJ2-7; TRBD1 matches 9 bases. This clonotype was sampled from a man in his 70s with urothelial cancer. The specimen comprised PBMCs, sampled around atezolizumab (anti-PD-L1) treatment. CDR3 bases: TGCAGCGTTGAATTATGGGACAGGGCTACTTCAGGGCAGTACTTC. Amino acid sequence: CSVELWDRATSGQYF.